This entry lists 15 T cell receptor beta chains sequenced from one sample in a study of cytomegalovirus exposure and HLA in healthy donors. PCR used 60 Vbeta primers and 13 Jbeta primers. Here immunoSEQ multiplex PCR was the method, and the copy in TCRdb shows in-frame clones only, minus some. Of approximately 100,000 clones in the sample, 70% were seen once. The sample taken for sequencing was PBMCs. These receptor sequences come from a middle-aged man in good health and CMV-seropositive.

CDR3 sequence: CASSPSMDSPYGYTF. The CDR3 nucleotides are TGTGCCAGCAGCCCGTCTATGGACAGCCCCTATGGCTACACCTTC. The chain uses TRBV5-6 and TRBJ1-2; D may be TRBD1 (6 bases). V gave up 4 bases and J gave up 4 bases, with 17 bases separating them. From germline, CDR1 is SGHDT and CDR2 YYEEEE. This CDR3 spans 15 amino acids. Full variable domain (remainder filled in from reference TRBV5-6 and TRBJ1-2): DAGVTQSPTHLIKTRGQQVTLRCSPKSGHDTVSWYQQALGQGPQFIFQYYEEEERQRGNFPDRFSGHQFPNYSSELNVNALLLGDSALYLCASSPSMDSPYGYTFGSGTRLTVV.

This chain uses TRBV13 with TRBJ1-1; 8 positions agree with TRBD1. CDR3 length equals 16 residues. Germline V gene data show CDR1 as PRHDT and CDR2 as FYEKMQ (reference sequence). V shed 5 bases, J shed 3 bases, and the junction held 11 bases outside the gene matches. Here the CDR3 reads CASSPGQGLLYTEAFF. The DNA for the CDR3 is TGTGCCAGCAGCCCCGGACAGGGCCTTTTATACACTGAAGCTTTCTTT.

The chain carries TRBV6-1 and TRBJ2-1; 9 bases match TRBD2. V lost 4 bases and J lost 0; bases outside the gene matches: 4. The CDR3 runs to 16 residues. Germline V gives CDR1 MNHNS, CDR2 SASEGT. The CDR3 here is CASSGHSGSSYNEQFF. The CDR3 DNA follows: TGTGCCAGCAGTGGCCATAGCGGGAGCTCCTACAATGAGCAGTTCTTC.

This clone was seen a single time. V is TRBV9 and J is TRBJ2-1; TRBD2 matches at 9 bases. Germline CDR1 and CDR2: SGDLS and YYNGEE. The length of the CDR3 is 15 residues. V shed 6 bases and J 7 bases; nucleotides not matched to a gene: 11. CDR3 DNA sequence: TGTGCCAGCAACCCCACAGGACTAGCGAATAATGAGCAGTTCTTC. Its translation: CASNPTGLANNEQFF.

J is TRBJ2-1 and V is TRBV12-5, with 8 bases fitting TRBD2. Per germline, CDR1 LGHNT and CDR2 FRNRAP. CDR3 length: 14 residues. J lost 9 bases, V lost 5 bases, and 9 bases had no gene match. The CDR3 DNA sequence: TGTGCTAGTGGTGGAGCGGGAGTTTACGGTGAGCAGTTCTTC. Its protein is CASGGAGVYGEQFF.

V usage is TRBV5-1 and J usage is TRBJ2-3, with D possibly matching TRBD2 (6 bases). Germline V gene sequence: CDR1 SGHRS, CDR2 YFSETQ. This CDR3 region has 15 residues. Trimming pared 3 bases from V and 0 bases from J, leaving 11 bases between. The chain's CDR3 is CASSSLAGSTDTQYF. CDR3 nucleotide sequence: TGCGCCAGCAGCTCTCTCGCGGGGAGCACAGATACGCAGTATTTT.

This rearrangement joins TRBV4-1 to TRBJ1-3; tentatively, D is TRBD1 (5 bases). In germline, CDR1 is MGHRA, CDR2 YSYEKL. The CDR3 totals 16 residues. V was clipped by 4 bases and J by 9 bases, with 22 bases between them. The CDR3 here is CASSPSLGQGRGTIYF. CDR3 bases: TGCGCCAGCAGCCCGTCGCTCGGGCAGGGAAGGGGCACCATATATTTT.

This clone was found a few times. The sample holds other DNA sequences that translate to the same CDR3. V is TRBV6-5 and J is TRBJ1-4; D remains ambiguous. CDR1 MNHEY and CDR2 SVGAGI come from the germline V gene. Trimming removed 2 bases at V and 3 bases at J, with 7 bases between. This CDR3 is built from 14 residues. CDR3: CASSYGGANEKLFF. The CDR3 DNA follows: TGTGCCAGCAGTTACGGTGGAGCTAATGAAAAACTGTTTTTT.

This clone turned up a few times. The rearrangement links TRBV9 to TRBJ2-7, with D possibly being TRBD1 (6 bases). In germline, CDR1 is SGDLS, CDR2 YYNGEE. This CDR3 is 13 amino acids long. Trimming pared 3 bases from V and 3 bases from J, leaving 10 bases between. CDR3 sequence reads: CASSGTDSYEQYF. For the CDR3, the DNA is TGTGCCAGCAGCGGGACAGACAGCTACGAGCAGTACTTC.

The rearrangement joins TRBV6-1 to TRBJ2-2; perhaps TRBD2 as D (6 bases). This CDR3 contains 14 residues. Germline assignment: CDR1 MNHNS and CDR2 SASEGT. V was trimmed by 4 bases and J by 1 base, leaving 7 bases between them. CDR3 amino acids: CASSVGGNTGELFF. CDR3 in DNA: TGTGCCAGCAGTGTGGGAGGGAACACCGGGGAGCTGTTTTTT.

This clone is a singleton in its sample. This sequence joins TRBV4-1 and TRBJ2-3; 9 bases are shared with TRBD2. There are 16 residues in the CDR3. Looked up from germline, CDR1 is MGHRA and CDR2 is YSYEKL. The junction had 6 bases not matched to a gene; V was cut back by 2 bases and J by 3 bases. The CDR3 spells CASSQPLAGRTDTQYF. In nucleotides, the CDR3 is TGCGCCAGCAGCCAACCTCTAGCGGGACGGACAGATACGCAGTATTTT.

This clone was found once. This chain connects TRBV10-1 to TRBJ2-3; D is unresolved. The V and J ends lost 3 bases and 4 bases respectively, with 5 bases between them. Germline V lookup: CDR1 WNHNN, CDR2 SYGVQD (reference sequence). The length of the CDR3 is 12 residues. The CDR3 spells CASSDSADTQYF. CDR3 nucleotides: TGCGCCAGCAGTGATTCGGCAGATACGCAGTATTTT.

The V gene is TRBV20-1, the J gene TRBJ1-1, with a tentative D call TRBD1 (5 bases). V lost 5 bases and J 7 bases, leaving 8 bases between the germline ends. CDR3 length equals 10 residues. The germline gives CDR1 DFQATT, CDR2 SNEGSKA (reference sequence). Here the CDR3 reads CSAQGFEAFF. CDR3 sequence (DNA): TGCAGTGCTCAGGGATTTGAAGCTTTCTTT.

This clone occurred a few times. The rearrangement uses TRBV4-1 and TRBJ1-3; weak D call: TRBD1 (6 bases). Germline CDR1 MGHRA, CDR2 YSYEKL. The CDR3 sequence is 16 residues long. With 5 bases removed from V and 0 bases from J, the gap between germline ends came to 14 bases. As DNA, the CDR3 is TGCGCCAGCAGCATTAGGGGGGGAAGCTCTGGAAACACCATATATTTT. This sequence encodes CASSIRGGSSGNTIYF.

The chain joins TRBV27 to TRBJ1-1; 9 bases line up with TRBD1. The CDR3 runs 15 residues. After removal of 3 bases from V and 0 bases from J, the junction contained 2 bases not matched to a gene. Germline CDR1 reads MNHEY; CDR2 reads SMNVEV (reference sequence). The DNA for the CDR3 is TGTGCCAGCAGTTTCGGGACAGGGTTGAACACTGAAGCTTTCTTT. This codes for CASSFGTGLNTEAFF.